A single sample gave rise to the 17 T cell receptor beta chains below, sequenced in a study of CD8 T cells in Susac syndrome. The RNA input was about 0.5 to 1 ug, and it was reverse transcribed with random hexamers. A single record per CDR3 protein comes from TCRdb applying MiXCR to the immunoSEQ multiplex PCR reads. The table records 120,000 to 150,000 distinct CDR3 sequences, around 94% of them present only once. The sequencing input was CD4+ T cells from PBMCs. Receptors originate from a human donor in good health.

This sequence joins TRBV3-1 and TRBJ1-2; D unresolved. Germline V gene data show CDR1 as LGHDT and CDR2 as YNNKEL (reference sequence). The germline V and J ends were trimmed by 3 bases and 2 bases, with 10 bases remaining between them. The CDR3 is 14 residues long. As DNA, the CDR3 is TGTGCCAGCAGCCAGCAACAGTTCAACTATGGCTACACCTTC. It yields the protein CASSQQQFNYGYTF.

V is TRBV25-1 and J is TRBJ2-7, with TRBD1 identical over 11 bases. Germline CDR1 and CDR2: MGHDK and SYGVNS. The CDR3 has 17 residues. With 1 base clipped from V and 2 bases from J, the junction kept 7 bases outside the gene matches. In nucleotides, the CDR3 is TGTGCCAGCAGTGAATCCCCCGGACAGGGGGCAACCTACGAGCAGTACTTC. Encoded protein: CASSESPGQGATYEQYF.

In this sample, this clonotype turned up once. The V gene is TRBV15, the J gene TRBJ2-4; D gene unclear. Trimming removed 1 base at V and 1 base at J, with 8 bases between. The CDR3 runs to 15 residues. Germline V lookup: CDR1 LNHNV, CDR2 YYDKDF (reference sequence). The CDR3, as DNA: TGTGCCACCAGCAGAGCCGTAGGGGCCAAAAACATTCAGTACTTC. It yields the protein CATSRAVGAKNIQYF.

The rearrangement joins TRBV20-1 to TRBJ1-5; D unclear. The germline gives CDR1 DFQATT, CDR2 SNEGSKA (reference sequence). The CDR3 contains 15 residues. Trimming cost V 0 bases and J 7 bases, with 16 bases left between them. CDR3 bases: TGCAGTGCTAGAGATCTCGCGGGATTAGCCCAGCCCCAGCATTTT. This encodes CSARDLAGLAQPQHF.

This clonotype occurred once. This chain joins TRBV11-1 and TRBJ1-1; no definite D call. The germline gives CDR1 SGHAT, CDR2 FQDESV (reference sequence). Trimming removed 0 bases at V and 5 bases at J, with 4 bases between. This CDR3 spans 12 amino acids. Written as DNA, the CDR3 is TGTGCCAGCAGCTTAGCAGGAACTGAAGCTTTCTTT. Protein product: CASSLAGTEAFF.

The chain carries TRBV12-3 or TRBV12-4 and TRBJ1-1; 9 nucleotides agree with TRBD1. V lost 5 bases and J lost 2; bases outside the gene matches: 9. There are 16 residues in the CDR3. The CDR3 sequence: CASSKGQGLGNTEAFF. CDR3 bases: TGTGCCAGCAGTAAAGGACAGGGGTTGGGAAACACTGAAGCTTTCTTT.

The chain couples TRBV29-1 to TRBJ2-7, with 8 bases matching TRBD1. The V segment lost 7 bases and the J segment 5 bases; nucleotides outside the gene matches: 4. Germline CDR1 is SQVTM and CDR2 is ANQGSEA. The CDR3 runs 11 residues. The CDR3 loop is CSARTGNEQYF. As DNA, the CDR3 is TGCAGCGCAAGGACAGGGAACGAGCAGTACTTC.

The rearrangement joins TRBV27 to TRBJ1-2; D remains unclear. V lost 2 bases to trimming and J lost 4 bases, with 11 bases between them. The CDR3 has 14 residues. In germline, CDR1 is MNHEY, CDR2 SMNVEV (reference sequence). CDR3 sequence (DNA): TGTGCCAGCAGTTTAAGCAGGCAGGTCTATGGCTACACCTTC. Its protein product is CASSLSRQVYGYTF.

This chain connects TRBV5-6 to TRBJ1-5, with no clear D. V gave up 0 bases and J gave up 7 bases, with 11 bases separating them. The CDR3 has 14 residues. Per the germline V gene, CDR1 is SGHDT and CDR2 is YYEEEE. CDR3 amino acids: CASSLGHRFQPQHF. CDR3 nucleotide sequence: TGTGCCAGCAGCTTGGGACACCGGTTCCAGCCCCAGCATTTT.

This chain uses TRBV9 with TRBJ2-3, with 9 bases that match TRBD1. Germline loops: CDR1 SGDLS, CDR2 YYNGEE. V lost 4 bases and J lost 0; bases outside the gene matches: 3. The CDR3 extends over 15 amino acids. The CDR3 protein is CASSIQGASTDTQYF. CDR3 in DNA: TGTGCCAGCAGCATACAGGGGGCTAGCACAGATACGCAGTATTTT.

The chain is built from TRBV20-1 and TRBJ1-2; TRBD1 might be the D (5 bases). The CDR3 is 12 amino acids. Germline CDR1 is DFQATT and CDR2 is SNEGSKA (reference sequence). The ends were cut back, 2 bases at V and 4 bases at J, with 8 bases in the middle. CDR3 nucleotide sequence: TGCAGTGCTAGACAGGGATCCTATGGCTACACCTTC. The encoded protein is CSARQGSYGYTF.

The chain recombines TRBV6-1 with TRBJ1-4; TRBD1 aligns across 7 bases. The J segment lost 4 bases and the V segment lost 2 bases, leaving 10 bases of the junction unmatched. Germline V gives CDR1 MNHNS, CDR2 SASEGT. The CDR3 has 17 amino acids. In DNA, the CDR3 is TGTGCCAGCAGTGAACTAGTTGGGACAGAGATTAATGAAAAACTGTTTTTT. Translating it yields CASSELVGTEINEKLFF.

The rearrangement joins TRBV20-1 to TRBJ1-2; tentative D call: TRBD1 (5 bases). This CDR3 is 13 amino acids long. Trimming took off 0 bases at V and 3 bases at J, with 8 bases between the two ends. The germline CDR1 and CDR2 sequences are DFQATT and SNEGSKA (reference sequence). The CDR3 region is CSAREDIHYGYTF. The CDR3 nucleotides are TGCAGTGCTAGAGAGGACATACACTATGGCTACACCTTC.

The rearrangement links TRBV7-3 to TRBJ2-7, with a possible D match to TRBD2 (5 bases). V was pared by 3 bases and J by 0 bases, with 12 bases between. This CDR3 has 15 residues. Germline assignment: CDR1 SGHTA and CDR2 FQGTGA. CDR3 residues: CASSFTSGPSYEQYF. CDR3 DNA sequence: TGTGCCAGCAGCTTCACCAGCGGACCCTCCTACGAGCAGTACTTC. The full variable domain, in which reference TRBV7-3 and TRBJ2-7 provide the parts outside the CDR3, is GAGVSQTPSNKVTEKGKYVELRCDPISGHTALYWYRQSLGQGPEFLIYFQGTGAADDSGLPNDRFFAVRPEGSVSTLKIQRTERGDSAVYLCASSFTSGPSYEQYFGPGTRLTVT.

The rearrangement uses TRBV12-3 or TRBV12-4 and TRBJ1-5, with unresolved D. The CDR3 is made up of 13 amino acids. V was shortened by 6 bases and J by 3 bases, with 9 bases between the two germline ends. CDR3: CASSNRYNQPQHF. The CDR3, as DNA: TGTGCCAGCAGCAACAGATACAATCAGCCCCAGCATTTT.

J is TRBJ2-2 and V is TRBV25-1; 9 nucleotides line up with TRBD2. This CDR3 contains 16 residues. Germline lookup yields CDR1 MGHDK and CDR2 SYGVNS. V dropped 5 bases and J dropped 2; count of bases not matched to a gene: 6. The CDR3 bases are TGTGCCAGCAGTATGGCTAGCGGGGCTAACACCGGGGAGCTGTTTTTT. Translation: CASSMASGANTGELFF. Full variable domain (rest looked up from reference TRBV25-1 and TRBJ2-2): EADIYQTPRYLVIGTGKKITLECSQTMGHDKMYWYQQDPGMELHLIHYSYGVNSTEKGDLSSESTVSRIRTEHFPLTLESARPSHTSQYLCASSMASGANTGELFFGEGSRLTVL.

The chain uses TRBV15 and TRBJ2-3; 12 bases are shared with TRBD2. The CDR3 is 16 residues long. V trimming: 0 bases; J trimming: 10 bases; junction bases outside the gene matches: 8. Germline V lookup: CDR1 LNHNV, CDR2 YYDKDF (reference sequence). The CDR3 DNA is TGTGCCACCAGCAGAGAGGGACTAGCGGGCTCGATGGCGCAGTATTTT. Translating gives CATSREGLAGSMAQYF.